These T cell receptor beta chains were read from a single sample in a study of blood T cell repertoires in COVID-19. The assay was immunoSEQ multiplex PCR, and TCRdb's table has in-frame clones only and misses some. Altogether tens of thousands of clones are present, approximately 86% being singletons, with the ten largest covering approximately 7.2%. The sample consisted of peripheral blood. All receptors come from a man aged 55-75 years with acute or convalescent COVID-19. The CDR3 runs from the conserved cysteine through the conserved F or W. A D gene is named only where the DNA matches it firmly. The listing skips clone size in some rows; elsewhere it reads once, few, many or a size class.

clone size: few; D gene: NA; J gene: TRBJ2-1; V gene: TRBV9; CDR3 DNA: TGTGCCAGCAGCCAAGGGGGGGCCCAAGACAATGAGCAGTTCTTC; CDR3 protein: CASSQGGAQDNEQFF
clone size: NA; D gene: TRBD2; J gene: TRBJ2-2; V gene: TRBV7-8; CDR3 DNA: TGTGCCAGCAGCTTAAGGACTAGCGGGAGTGTTTACACCGGGGAGCTGTTTTTT; CDR3 protein: CASSLRTSGSVYTGELFF
clone size: NA; D gene: TRBD2; J gene: TRBJ2-3; V gene: TRBV4-2; CDR3 DNA: TGTGCCAGCAGCCAAGGAACCCTAGCGGGGGGGGAGGATACGCAGTATTTT; CDR3 protein: CASSQGTLAGGEDTQYF
clone size: NA; D gene: NA; J gene: TRBJ2-5; V gene: TRBV19; CDR3 DNA: TGTGCCAGTAGTATAAGGTTAGGGAGGCAAGAGACCCAGTACTTC; CDR3 protein: CASSIRLGRQETQYF
clone size: once; D gene: TRBD1; J gene: TRBJ1-6; V gene: TRBV5-1; CDR3 DNA: TGCGCCAGCAGCTTGGAGGGGGCGTCGAAGTCACCCCTCCACTTT; CDR3 protein: CASSLEGASKSPLHF
clone size: NA; D gene: NA; J gene: TRBJ2-7; V gene: TRBV7-9; CDR3 DNA: TGTGCCAGCAGCTTAGCTGACAGCTACTCCTACGAGCAGTACTTC; CDR3 protein: CASSLADSYSYEQYF
clone size: NA; D gene: NA; J gene: TRBJ1-2; V gene: TRBV6-5; CDR3 DNA: TGTGCCAGCAGTTTACAGGGTGGCTATGGCTACACCTTC; CDR3 protein: CASSLQGGYGYTF
clone size: NA; D gene: NA; J gene: TRBJ2-1; V gene: TRBV6-2/TRBV6-3; CDR3 DNA: TGTGCCAGCAGTTACTCACAGGTCCCCCCGGGGGGCCGTGAGCAGTTCTTC; CDR3 protein: CASSYSQVPPGGREQFF
clone size: NA; D gene: NA; J gene: TRBJ2-3; V gene: TRBV9; CDR3 DNA: TGTGCCAGCAGCGTAGCAGCGTCCTACGGCACAGATACGCAGTATTTT; CDR3 protein: CASSVAASYGTDTQYF
clone size: NA; D gene: NA; J gene: TRBJ1-4; V gene: TRBV27; CDR3 DNA: TGTGCCAGCAGTTTCCAGGTGGGGGGGTCGAAACTGTTTTTT; CDR3 protein: CASSFQVGGSKLFF
clone size: NA; D gene: NA; J gene: TRBJ1-4; V gene: TRBV7-8; CDR3 DNA: TGTGCCAGCAGCTTAGCGCCGGGGCGGGGTGAAAAACTGTTTTTT; CDR3 protein: CASSLAPGRGEKLFF
clone size: NA; D gene: TRBD1; J gene: TRBJ2-7; V gene: TRBV19; CDR3 DNA: TGTGCCAGTAGTAATTTCGGGACAGGCGTCTACGAGCAGTACTTC; CDR3 protein: CASSNFGTGVYEQYF
clone size: NA; D gene: TRBD2; J gene: TRBJ2-1; V gene: TRBV9; CDR3 DNA: TGTGCCAGCAGCCCACCTAGCGGGGGTTTCTACAATGAGCAGTTCTTC; CDR3 protein: CASSPPSGGFYNEQFF
clone size: NA; D gene: TRBD2; J gene: TRBJ2-1; V gene: TRBV7-2; CDR3 DNA: TGTGCCAGCAGCTTGAGAGCTAGCGGGTTTAATGAGCAGTTCTTC; CDR3 protein: CASSLRASGFNEQFF
clone size: once; D gene: TRBD2; J gene: TRBJ2-5; V gene: TRBV7-2; CDR3 DNA: TGTGCCAGCAGCCAGGGACTAGCGGGGCCCTACCAAGAGACCCAGTACTTC; CDR3 protein: CASSQGLAGPYQETQYF
clone size: NA; D gene: NA; J gene: TRBJ1-5; V gene: TRBV28; CDR3 DNA: TGTGCCAGCAGTTTCCCTCCCAATCAGCCCCAGCATTTT; CDR3 protein: CASSFPPNQPQHF
clone size: NA; D gene: TRBD2; J gene: TRBJ2-5; V gene: TRBV9; CDR3 DNA: TGTGCCAGCAGCGTCGGACTAGCGGGAGCAGAGACCCAGTACTTC; CDR3 protein: CASSVGLAGAETQYF
clone size: NA; D gene: TRBD2; J gene: TRBJ2-1; V gene: TRBV27; CDR3 DNA: TGTGCCAGCAGTCGCGAACTAGCGAGCTATGAGCAGTTCTTC; CDR3 protein: CASSRELASYEQFF
clone size: NA; D gene: TRBD2; J gene: TRBJ2-7; V gene: TRBV28; CDR3 DNA: TGTGCCAGCAGATTCCCGGGACTAGCGGGGACCTACGAGCAGTACTTC; CDR3 protein: CASRFPGLAGTYEQYF
clone size: once; D gene: TRBD1; J gene: TRBJ2-2; V gene: TRBV10-3; CDR3 DNA: TGTGCCATCAGGCCGGGACAGGGGAACACCGGGGAGCTGTTTTTT; CDR3 protein: CAIRPGQGNTGELFF
clone size: few; D gene: NA; J gene: TRBJ2-2; V gene: TRBV7-3; CDR3 DNA: TGTGCCAGCAGCCCGCGGCTAAGCCCACGCACCGGGGAGCTGTTTTTT; CDR3 protein: CASSPRLSPRTGELFF
clone size: NA; D gene: TRBD1; J gene: TRBJ1-2; V gene: TRBV14; CDR3 DNA: TGTGCCAGCAGCCAAGCAGGGGGCGCCTATATTGGCTACACCTTC; CDR3 protein: CASSQAGGAYIGYTF
clone size: NA; D gene: NA; J gene: TRBJ1-4; V gene: TRBV4-1; CDR3 DNA: TGCGCCAGCAGCCCCCAGGACAGTAATGAAAAACTGTTTTTT; CDR3 protein: CASSPQDSNEKLFF
clone size: NA; D gene: NA; J gene: TRBJ2-5; V gene: TRBV5-4; CDR3 DNA: TGTGCCAGCAGCTTGGAGGGGGGGGTTGGGACCCAGTACTTC; CDR3 protein: CASSLEGGVGTQYF
clone size: NA; D gene: NA; J gene: TRBJ2-5; V gene: TRBV9; CDR3 DNA: TGTGCCAGCAGCGTAGGGGGCTGGGAGACCCAGTACTTC; CDR3 protein: CASSVGGWETQYF
clone size: NA; D gene: NA; J gene: TRBJ1-2; V gene: TRBV2; CDR3 DNA: TGTGCCAGCAGGAAGGACAGAATGGGTGGCTACACCTTC; CDR3 protein: CASRKDRMGGYTF
clone size: NA; D gene: NA; J gene: TRBJ2-2; V gene: TRBV6-1; CDR3 DNA: TGTGCCAGCAGTGAGCACAGCACCGGGGAGCTGTTTTTT; CDR3 protein: CASSEHSTGELFF
clone size: NA; D gene: NA; J gene: TRBJ1-6; V gene: TRBV21-1; CDR3 DNA: TGTGCCAGGGAGTGGGGGGGTGAATCACCCCTCCACTTT; CDR3 protein: CAREWGGESPLHF
clone size: NA; D gene: TRBD2; J gene: TRBJ2-3; V gene: TRBV10-3; CDR3 DNA: TGTGCCATCAGTGAAGTAGCGGGGTCAGATACGCAGTATTTT; CDR3 protein: CAISEVAGSDTQYF
clone size: NA; D gene: TRBD2; J gene: TRBJ2-1; V gene: TRBV14; CDR3 DNA: TGTGCCAGCAGCCAAACCCTAAGCTCTGGGTCTAGCGGGAGGGCCAGTCCCTACAATGAGCAGTTCTTC; CDR3 protein: CASSQTLSSGSSGRASPYNEQFF
clone size: NA; D gene: NA; J gene: TRBJ1-1; V gene: TRBV6-1; CDR3 DNA: TGTGCCAGCAGTGAAGTCGGGGGGACCACTGAAGCTTTCTTT; CDR3 protein: CASSEVGGTTEAFF
clone size: many; D gene: TRBD1; J gene: TRBJ1-6; V gene: TRBV6-5; CDR3 DNA: TGTGCCAGCAGTTTCGGACAGGCGAGTTCACCCCTCCACTTT; CDR3 protein: CASSFGQASSPLHF
clone size: NA; D gene: NA; J gene: TRBJ1-3; V gene: TRBV9; CDR3 DNA: TGTGCCAGCAGCGTAGATGGGAGCTCTGGAAACACCATATATTTT; CDR3 protein: CASSVDGSSGNTIYF
clone size: NA; D gene: TRBD1; J gene: TRBJ1-6; V gene: TRBV7-9; CDR3 DNA: TGTGCCAGCAGCGGACCCGGGACAGGGGCGGGATCACCCCTCCACTTT; CDR3 protein: CASSGPGTGAGSPLHF
clone size: NA; D gene: TRBD1; J gene: TRBJ1-4; V gene: TRBV5-1; CDR3 DNA: TGCGCCAGCAGGTACGGGGACAGGACTCCTAATGAAAAACTGTTTTTT; CDR3 protein: CASRYGDRTPNEKLFF
clone size: NA; D gene: NA; J gene: TRBJ1-5; V gene: TRBV2; CDR3 DNA: TGTGCCAGCACCCGGACAGCAAATCAGCCCCAGCATTTT; CDR3 protein: CASTRTANQPQHF
clone size: once; D gene: NA; J gene: TRBJ2-2; V gene: TRBV5-6; CDR3 DNA: TGTGCCAGCAGCTTGGTGCAGGGTATCACCGGGGAGCTGTTTTTT; CDR3 protein: CASSLVQGITGELFF
clone size: NA; D gene: NA; J gene: TRBJ2-2; V gene: TRBV11-2; CDR3 DNA: TGTGCCAGCAGCTTAGATTGGGACGCGGGAGGGGAGCTGTTTTTT; CDR3 protein: CASSLDWDAGGELFF
clone size: NA; D gene: NA; J gene: TRBJ1-1; V gene: TRBV30; CDR3 DNA: TGTGCCTGGAGTGCCTCCACTGAAGCTTTCTTT; CDR3 protein: CAWSASTEAFF
clone size: NA; D gene: TRBD2; J gene: TRBJ2-1; V gene: TRBV5-1; CDR3 DNA: TGCGCCAGCAGCTTTCCTAGCGGATACAATGAGCAGTTCTTC; CDR3 protein: CASSFPSGYNEQFF
clone size: NA; D gene: NA; J gene: TRBJ1-4; V gene: TRBV5-1; CDR3 DNA: TGCGCCAGCACAGGGACCGGGACTGCGAATGAAAAACTGTTTTTT; CDR3 protein: CASTGTGTANEKLFF
clone size: NA; D gene: NA; J gene: TRBJ2-1; V gene: TRBV19; CDR3 DNA: TGTGCCAGTTCCCCACCCCCGGCAAGGAGGAATGAGCAGTTCTTC; CDR3 protein: CASSPPPARRNEQFF
clone size: NA; D gene: NA; J gene: TRBJ2-7; V gene: TRBV2; CDR3 DNA: TGTGCCTCGGGATTGGCCTACGAGCAGTACTTC; CDR3 protein: CASGLAYEQYF
clone size: once; D gene: NA; J gene: TRBJ2-7; V gene: TRBV30; CDR3 DNA: TGTGCCTGGAAGCCCAATGGGGGGACAGTCTACGAGCAGTACTTC; CDR3 protein: CAWKPNGGTVYEQYF
clone size: NA; D gene: NA; J gene: TRBJ2-7; V gene: TRBV7-2; CDR3 DNA: TGTGCCAGCAGCTTTAGTCAAGCTACCTCCTACGAGCAGTACTTC; CDR3 protein: CASSFSQATSYEQYF
clone size: NA; D gene: TRBD2; J gene: TRBJ2-1; V gene: TRBV9; CDR3 DNA: TGTGCCAGCAGCGTAGAACTAGCGGGAGGGCCTTACAATGAGCAGTTCTTC; CDR3 protein: CASSVELAGGPYNEQFF
clone size: NA; D gene: NA; J gene: TRBJ1-2; V gene: TRBV5-5; CDR3 DNA: TGTGCCAGCAGCTTGGTTGGGGCTTCTAACTATGGCTACACCTTC; CDR3 protein: CASSLVGASNYGYTF
clone size: NA; D gene: NA; J gene: TRBJ2-3; V gene: TRBV19; CDR3 DNA: TGTGCCAGTTCATATCCCACTAGCACAGATACGCAGTATTTT; CDR3 protein: CASSYPTSTDTQYF
clone size: NA; D gene: TRBD1; J gene: TRBJ1-1; V gene: TRBV24-1; CDR3 DNA: TGTGCCACCGCGAAACAGGGGGCGACGAACACTGAAGCTTTCTTT; CDR3 protein: CATAKQGATNTEAFF
clone size: NA; D gene: TRBD2; J gene: TRBJ2-1; V gene: TRBV27; CDR3 DNA: TGTGCCAGCAGTCCCGGACTAGCGGGTTCTAATGAGCAGTTCTTC; CDR3 protein: CASSPGLAGSNEQFF
clone size: NA; D gene: NA; J gene: TRBJ2-7; V gene: TRBV29-1; CDR3 DNA: TGCAGCGTTGAAGATCCGGGTACCGGGCAGTACTTC; CDR3 protein: CSVEDPGTGQYF
clone size: NA; D gene: TRBD1; J gene: TRBJ1-2; V gene: TRBV7-6; CDR3 DNA: TGTGCCAGCAGCTACGACAGGGAAGGTTCATATGGCTACACCTTC; CDR3 protein: CASSYDREGSYGYTF
clone size: NA; D gene: NA; J gene: TRBJ1-4; V gene: TRBV2; CDR3 DNA: TGTGCCAGCAGTGCGCGCCGGGGTGGCGAAAAACTGTTTTTT; CDR3 protein: CASSARRGGEKLFF